These T cell receptor beta chains were read from a single sample in a study of blood T cell repertoires in COVID-19. The table came from immunoSEQ multiplex PCR; TCRdb's copy has only in-frame clones and leaves some out. The data show some 96,000 clones, with around 85% seen just once and about 13% held by the top ten. The sequenced sample was peripheral blood. All receptors derive from a human donor in a cohort sampled during active COVID-19. Each CDR3 is given with its conserved first and last residue.

>TRBV7-2|TRBJ2-7
CASSSIAGAGYEQYF
>TRBV10-3|TRBJ1-1
CAIRGSEGKTNTEAFF
>TRBV5-1|TRBJ2-4
CASSLGNSRGPSGTVAKNIQYF
>TRBV5-1|TRBJ2-3
CASSLPGAADTQYF
>TRBV4-3|TRBJ1-2
CASSQEKGQSNYGYTF
>TRBV4-3|TRBJ1-6
CASSQDQGSYNSPLHF
>TRBV12-5|TRBJ2-5
CASDAPEGLVQETQYF
>TRBV5-4|TRBJ1-2
CASSQGQATNYGYTF
>TRBV11-2|TRBJ1-1
CASSPQGGAFF
>TRBV6-6|TRBJ2-5
CASSSPGQGLQETQYF
>TRBV7-2|TRBJ1-6
CASSLGGRQGTSPLHF
>TRBV2|TRBJ2-7
CASSAGLAGGGYEQYF
>TRBV19|TRBJ2-7
CASSSRQGSYEQYF
>TRBV7-2|TRBJ2-3
CASSLDFYTQYF
>TRBV5-4|TRBJ2-3
CASSLAASGGEADTQYF
>TRBV5-4|TRBJ2-5
CASSFGTRETQYF
>TRBV30|TRBJ2-5
CAWSPGGKAETQYF
>TRBV9|TRBJ2-7
CASSTSGSSYEQYF